This TCR beta chain emerged from a study of cytotoxic CD8 clonotypes in ibrutinib-treated CLL. Study-level findings and limits: Sustained-remission and progressing patients had unequal sampling times. An increase in clonality occurred at ibrutinib response, followed by a return toward baseline at progression.

Germline values: CDR1 SGHRS, CDR2 YFSETQ. The CDR3 is 15 residues long. Trimming left V 2 bases short and J 10 bases short, with 16 bases between. As for this clone: Its target is not known.

The method was immunoSEQ multiplex PCR; TCRdb's version includes in-frame clones alone and lacks a portion of them. Here the sample spans over 250,000 clones, approximately 76% being singletons. This chain uses TRBV5-1 with TRBJ1-6; D remains ambiguous. The source was PBMCs, collected at disease progression, from a patient treated with ibrutinib. The sequence was collected from a human donor with chronic lymphocytic leukemia. The CDR3 bases are TGCGCCAGCAGCTTAGCCTGGGGATCGAACTCACCCCTCCACTTT. It encodes CASSLAWGSNSPLHF. Together with reference TRBV5-1 and TRBJ1-6, the CDR3 gives the full variable domain: KAGVTQTPRYLIKTRGQQVTLSCSPISGHRSVSWYQQTPGQGLQFLFEYFSETQRNKGNFPGRFSGRQFSNSRSEMNVSTLELGDSALYLCASSLAWGSNSPLHFGNGTRLTVT.